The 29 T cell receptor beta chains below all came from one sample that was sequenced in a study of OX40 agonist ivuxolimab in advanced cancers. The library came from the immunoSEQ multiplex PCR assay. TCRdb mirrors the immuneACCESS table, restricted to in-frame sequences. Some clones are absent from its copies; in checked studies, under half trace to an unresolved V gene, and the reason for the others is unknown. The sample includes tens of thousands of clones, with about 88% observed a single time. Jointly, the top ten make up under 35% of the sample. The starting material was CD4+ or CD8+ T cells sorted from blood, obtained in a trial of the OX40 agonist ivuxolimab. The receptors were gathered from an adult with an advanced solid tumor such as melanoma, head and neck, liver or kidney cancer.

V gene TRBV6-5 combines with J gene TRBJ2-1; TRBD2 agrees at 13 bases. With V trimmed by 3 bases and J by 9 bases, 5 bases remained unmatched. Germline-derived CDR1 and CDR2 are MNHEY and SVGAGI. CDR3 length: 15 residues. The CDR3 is CASSYGTSGIGEQFF. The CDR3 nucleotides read TGTGCCAGCAGTTATGGGACTAGCGGGATCGGTGAGCAGTTCTTC.

The CDR3 sequence is CASSPHRGTNEKLFF. The CDR3 DNA follows: TGTGCCAGCAGTCCCCACAGGGGAACTAATGAAAAACTGTTTTTT. The gene calls are TRBV28 and TRBJ1-4; 7 nucleotides align to TRBD1. Germline V gives CDR1 MDHEN, CDR2 SYDVKM. V was pared by 5 bases and J by 1 base, with 4 bases of the junction left unmatched. CDR3 length: 15 amino acids.

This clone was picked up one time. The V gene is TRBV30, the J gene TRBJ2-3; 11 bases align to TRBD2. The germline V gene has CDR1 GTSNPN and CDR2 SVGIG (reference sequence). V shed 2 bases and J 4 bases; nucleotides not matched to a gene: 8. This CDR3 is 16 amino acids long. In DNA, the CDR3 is TGTGCCTGGAGTAGAGGTCTAGCGGGAGGACCAGATACGCAGTATTTT. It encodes CAWSRGLAGGPDTQYF.

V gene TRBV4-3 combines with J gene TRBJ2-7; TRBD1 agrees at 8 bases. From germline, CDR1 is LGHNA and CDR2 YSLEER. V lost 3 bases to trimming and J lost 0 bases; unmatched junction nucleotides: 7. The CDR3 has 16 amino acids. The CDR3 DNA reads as TGCGCCAGCAGCCAGGCCGGACAGGGTTACTCCTACGAGCAGTACTTC. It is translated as CASSQAGQGYSYEQYF.

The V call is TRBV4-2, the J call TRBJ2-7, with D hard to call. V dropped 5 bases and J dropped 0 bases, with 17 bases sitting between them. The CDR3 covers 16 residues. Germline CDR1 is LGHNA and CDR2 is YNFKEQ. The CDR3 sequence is CASSLDSDTSSYEQYF. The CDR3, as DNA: TGTGCCAGCAGCTTGGATAGTGACACGAGCTCCTACGAGCAGTACTTC.

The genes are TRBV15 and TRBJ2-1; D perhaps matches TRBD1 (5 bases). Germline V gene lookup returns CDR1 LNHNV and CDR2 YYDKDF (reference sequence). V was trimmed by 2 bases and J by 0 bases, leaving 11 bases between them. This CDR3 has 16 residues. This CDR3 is CATSRRTGSSYNEQFF. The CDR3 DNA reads TGTGCCACCAGCAGAAGAACAGGTAGCTCCTACAATGAGCAGTTCTTC.

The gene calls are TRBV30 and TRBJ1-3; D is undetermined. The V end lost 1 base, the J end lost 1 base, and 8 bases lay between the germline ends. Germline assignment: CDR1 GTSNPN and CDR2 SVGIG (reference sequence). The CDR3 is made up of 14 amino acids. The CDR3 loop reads CAWSAGVSGNTIYF. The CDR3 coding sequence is TGTGCCTGGAGTGCGGGAGTTTCTGGAAACACCATATATTTT.

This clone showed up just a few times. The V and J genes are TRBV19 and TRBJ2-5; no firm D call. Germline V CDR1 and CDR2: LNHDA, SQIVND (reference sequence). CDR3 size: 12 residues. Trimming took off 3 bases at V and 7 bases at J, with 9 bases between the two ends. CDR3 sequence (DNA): TGTGCCAGTAGTATGCAAGGCGTGACCCAGTACTTC. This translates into CASSMQGVTQYF.

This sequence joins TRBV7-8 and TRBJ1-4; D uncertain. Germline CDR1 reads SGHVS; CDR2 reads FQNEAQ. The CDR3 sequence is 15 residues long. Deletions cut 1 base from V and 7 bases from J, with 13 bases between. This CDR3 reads CASSLGVRASEKLFF. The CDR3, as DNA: TGTGCCAGCAGCTTAGGCGTGCGCGCGTCTGAAAAACTGTTTTTT.

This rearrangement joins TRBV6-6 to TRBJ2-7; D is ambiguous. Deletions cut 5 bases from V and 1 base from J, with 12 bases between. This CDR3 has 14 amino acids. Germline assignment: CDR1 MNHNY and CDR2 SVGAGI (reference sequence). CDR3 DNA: TGTGCCAGCAGTGGAACAGCATATTCCTACGAGCAGTACTTC. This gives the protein CASSGTAYSYEQYF.

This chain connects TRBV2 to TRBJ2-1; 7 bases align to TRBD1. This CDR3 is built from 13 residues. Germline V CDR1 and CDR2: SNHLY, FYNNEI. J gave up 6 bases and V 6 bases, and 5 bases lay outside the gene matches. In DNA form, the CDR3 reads TGTGCCAGCAGCACACAGGGGTTCAATGAGCAGTTCTTC. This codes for CASSTQGFNEQFF.

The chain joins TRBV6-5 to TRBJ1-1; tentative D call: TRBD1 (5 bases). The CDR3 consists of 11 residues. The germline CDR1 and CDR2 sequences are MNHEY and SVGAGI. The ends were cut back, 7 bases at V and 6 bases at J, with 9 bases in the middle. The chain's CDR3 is CASKRGPEAFF. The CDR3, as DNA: TGTGCCAGCAAGAGGGGCCCTGAAGCTTTCTTT.

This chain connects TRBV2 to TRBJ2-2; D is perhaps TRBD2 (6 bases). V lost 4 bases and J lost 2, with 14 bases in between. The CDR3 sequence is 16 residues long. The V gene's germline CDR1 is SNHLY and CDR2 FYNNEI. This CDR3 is CASSVGVTRNTGELFF. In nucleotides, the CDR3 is TGTGCCAGCAGTGTGGGGGTGACTAGAAACACCGGGGAGCTGTTTTTT. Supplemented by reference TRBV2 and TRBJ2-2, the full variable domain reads EPEVTQTPSHQVTQMGQEVILRCVPISNHLYFYWYRQILGQKVEFLVSFYNNEISEKSEIFDDQFSVERPDGSNFTLKIRSTKLEDSAMYFCASSVGVTRNTGELFFGEGSRLTVL.

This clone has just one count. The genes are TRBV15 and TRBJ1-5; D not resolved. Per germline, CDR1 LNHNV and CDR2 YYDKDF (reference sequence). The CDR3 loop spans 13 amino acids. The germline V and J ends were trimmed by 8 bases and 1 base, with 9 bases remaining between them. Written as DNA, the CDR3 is TGTGCCACCCGAGGCGACAGCAATCAGCCCCAGCATTTT. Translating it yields CATRGDSNQPQHF.

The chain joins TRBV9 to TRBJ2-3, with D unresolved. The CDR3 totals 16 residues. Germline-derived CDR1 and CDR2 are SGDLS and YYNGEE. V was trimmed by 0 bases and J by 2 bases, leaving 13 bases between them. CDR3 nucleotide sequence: TGTGCCAGCAGCGTAGCCTCCCTACTTTACACAGATACGCAGTATTTT. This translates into CASSVASLLYTDTQYF.

The CDR3 is CASTSIGGYYNEQFF. In DNA, the CDR3 is TGCGCCAGCACCAGTATTGGGGGGTACTACAATGAGCAGTTCTTC. The chain carries TRBV10-2 and TRBJ2-1; possible D gene TRBD2, 6 bases. V dropped 7 bases and J dropped 3 bases, with 16 bases sitting between them. This CDR3 spans 15 amino acids. Germline CDR1 is WSHSY and CDR2 is SAAADI.

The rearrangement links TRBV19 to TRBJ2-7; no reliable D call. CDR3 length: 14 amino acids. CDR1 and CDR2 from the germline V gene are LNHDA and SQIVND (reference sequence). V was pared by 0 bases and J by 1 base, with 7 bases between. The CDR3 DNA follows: TGTGCCAGTAGTATAGAGGCCGGGTCCTACGAGCAGTACTTC. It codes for CASSIEAGSYEQYF.

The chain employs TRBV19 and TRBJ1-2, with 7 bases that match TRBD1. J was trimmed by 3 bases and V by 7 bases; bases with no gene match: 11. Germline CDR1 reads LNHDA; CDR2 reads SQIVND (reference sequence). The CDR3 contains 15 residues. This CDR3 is CASTLTGALDYGYTF. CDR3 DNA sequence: TGTGCCAGTACCCTAACAGGGGCCTTGGACTATGGCTACACCTTC.

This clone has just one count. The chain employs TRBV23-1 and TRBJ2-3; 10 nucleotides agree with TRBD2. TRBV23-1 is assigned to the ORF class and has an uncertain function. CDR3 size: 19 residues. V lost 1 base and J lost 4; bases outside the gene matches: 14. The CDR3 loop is CASSQCVGAPSGRSDTQYF. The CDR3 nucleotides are TGCGCCAGCAGTCAATGTGTCGGCGCGCCTAGCGGGAGATCAGATACGCAGTATTTT.

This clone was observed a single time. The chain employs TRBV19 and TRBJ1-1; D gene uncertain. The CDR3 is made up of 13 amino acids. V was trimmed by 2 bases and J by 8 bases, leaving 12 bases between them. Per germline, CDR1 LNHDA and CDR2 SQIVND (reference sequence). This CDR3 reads CASSIFLRTEAFF. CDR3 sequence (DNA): TGTGCCAGTAGTATATTCCTTAGGACGGAAGCTTTCTTT. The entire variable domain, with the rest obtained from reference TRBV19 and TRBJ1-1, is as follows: DGGITQSPKYLFRKEGQNVTLSCEQNLNHDAMYWYRQDPGQGLRLIYYSQIVNDFQKGDIAEGYSVSREKKESFPLTVTSAQKNPTAFYLCASSIFLRTEAFFGQGTRLTVV.

CDR3 region: CASSPDRGDWSTEAFF. The CDR3 region has the DNA TGCGCCAGCAGCCCGGACAGGGGGGATTGGTCCACTGAAGCTTTCTTT. The chain links TRBV4-3 to TRBJ1-1, with TRBD1 matching 10 bases. The CDR3 loop spans 16 amino acids. Germline V gives CDR1 LGHNA, CDR2 YSLEER. The J segment lost 4 bases and the V segment lost 4 bases, leaving 9 bases of the junction unmatched.

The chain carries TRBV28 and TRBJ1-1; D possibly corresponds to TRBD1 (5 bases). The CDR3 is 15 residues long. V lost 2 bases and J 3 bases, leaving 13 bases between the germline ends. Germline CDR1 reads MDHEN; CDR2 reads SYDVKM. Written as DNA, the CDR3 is TGTGCCAGCAGTTTACTGGGGGGGGGACACACTGAAGCTTTCTTT. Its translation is CASSLLGGGHTEAFF.

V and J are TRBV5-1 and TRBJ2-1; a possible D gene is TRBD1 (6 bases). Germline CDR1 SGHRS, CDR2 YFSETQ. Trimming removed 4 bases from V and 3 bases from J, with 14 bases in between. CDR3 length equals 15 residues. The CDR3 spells CASSNTGTFYNEQFF. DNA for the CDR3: TGCGCCAGCAGCAACACCGGGACATTCTACAATGAGCAGTTCTTC.

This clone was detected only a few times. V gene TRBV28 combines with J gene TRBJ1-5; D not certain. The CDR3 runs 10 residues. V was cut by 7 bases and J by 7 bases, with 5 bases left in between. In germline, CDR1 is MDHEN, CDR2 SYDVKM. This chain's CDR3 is CASNRQPQHF. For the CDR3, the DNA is TGTGCCAGCAATCGACAGCCCCAGCATTTT.

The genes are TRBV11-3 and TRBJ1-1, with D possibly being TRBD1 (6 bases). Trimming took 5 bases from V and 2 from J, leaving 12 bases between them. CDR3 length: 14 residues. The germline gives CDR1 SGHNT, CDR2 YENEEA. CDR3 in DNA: TGTGCCAGCAGCCCCACAGGGACAAACACTGAAGCTTTCTTT. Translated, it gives CASSPTGTNTEAFF. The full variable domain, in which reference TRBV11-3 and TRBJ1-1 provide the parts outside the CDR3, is EAGVVQSPRYKIIEKKQPVAFWCNPISGHNTLYWYLQNLGQGPELLIRYENEEAVDDSQLPKDRFSAERLKGVDSTLKIQPAELGDSAVYLCASSPTGTNTEAFFGQGTRLTVV.

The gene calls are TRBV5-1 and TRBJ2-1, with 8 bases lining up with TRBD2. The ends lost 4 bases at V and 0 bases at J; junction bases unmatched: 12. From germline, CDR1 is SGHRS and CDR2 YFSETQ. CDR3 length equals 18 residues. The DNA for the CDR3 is TGCGCCAGCAGCCAAGGACTAGGAGGGACTAGCTCCTACAATGAGCAGTTCTTC. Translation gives CASSQGLGGTSSYNEQFF.

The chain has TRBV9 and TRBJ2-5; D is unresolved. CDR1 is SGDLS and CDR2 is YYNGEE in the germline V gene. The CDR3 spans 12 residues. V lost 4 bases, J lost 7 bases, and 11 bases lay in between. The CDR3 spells CASSTDVGTQYF. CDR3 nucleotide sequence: TGTGCCAGCAGCACCGACGTGGGGACCCAGTACTTC.

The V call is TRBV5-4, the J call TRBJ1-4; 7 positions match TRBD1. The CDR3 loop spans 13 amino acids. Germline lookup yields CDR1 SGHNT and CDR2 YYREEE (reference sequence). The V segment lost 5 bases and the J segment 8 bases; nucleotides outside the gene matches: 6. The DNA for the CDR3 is TGTGCCAGCAGTCGGGACAGAAGAGAAAAACTGTTTTTT. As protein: CASSRDRREKLFF.

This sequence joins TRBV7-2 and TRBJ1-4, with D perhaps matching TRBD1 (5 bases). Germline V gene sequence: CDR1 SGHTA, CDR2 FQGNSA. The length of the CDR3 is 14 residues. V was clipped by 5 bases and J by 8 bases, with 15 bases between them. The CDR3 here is CASSQRQGREKLFF. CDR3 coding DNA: TGTGCCAGCAGCCAGAGGCAGGGCAGGGAAAAACTGTTTTTT.